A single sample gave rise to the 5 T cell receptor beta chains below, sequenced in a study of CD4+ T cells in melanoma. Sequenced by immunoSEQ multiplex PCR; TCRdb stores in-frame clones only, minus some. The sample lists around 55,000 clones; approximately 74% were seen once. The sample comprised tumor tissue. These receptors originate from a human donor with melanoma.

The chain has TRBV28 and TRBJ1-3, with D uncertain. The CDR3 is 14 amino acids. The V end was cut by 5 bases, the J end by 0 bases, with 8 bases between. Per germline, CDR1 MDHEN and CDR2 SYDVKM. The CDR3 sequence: CASSPQTSGNTIYF. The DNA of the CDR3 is TGTGCCAGCAGTCCTCAGACCTCTGGAAACACCATATATTTT.

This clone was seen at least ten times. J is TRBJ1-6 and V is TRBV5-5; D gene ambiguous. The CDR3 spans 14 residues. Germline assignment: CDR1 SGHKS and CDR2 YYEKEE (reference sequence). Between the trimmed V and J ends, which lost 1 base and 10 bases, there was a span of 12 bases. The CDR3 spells CASSLPRSLSPLHF. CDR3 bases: TGTGCCAGCAGCTTGCCCCGATCCCTATCACCCCTCCACTTT.

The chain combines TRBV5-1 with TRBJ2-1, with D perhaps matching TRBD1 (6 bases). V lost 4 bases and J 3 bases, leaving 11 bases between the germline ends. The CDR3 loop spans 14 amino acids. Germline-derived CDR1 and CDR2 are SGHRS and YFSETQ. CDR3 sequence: CASSNRDNYNEQFF. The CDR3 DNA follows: TGCGCCAGCAGCAACCGGGACAACTACAATGAGCAGTTCTTC.

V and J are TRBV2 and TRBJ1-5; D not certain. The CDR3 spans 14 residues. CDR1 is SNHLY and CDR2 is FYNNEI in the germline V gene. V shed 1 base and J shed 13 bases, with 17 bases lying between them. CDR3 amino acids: CASSEVGSIEGQHF. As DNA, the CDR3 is TGTGCCAGCAGTGAAGTTGGTTCTATCGAGGGTCAGCATTTT.

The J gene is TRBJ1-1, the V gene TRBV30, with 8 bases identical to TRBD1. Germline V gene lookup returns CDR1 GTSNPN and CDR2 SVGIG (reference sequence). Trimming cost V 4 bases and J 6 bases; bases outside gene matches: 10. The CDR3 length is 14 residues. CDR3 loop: CAWTADRASAEAFF. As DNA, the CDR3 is TGTGCCTGGACCGCGGACAGGGCGTCGGCTGAAGCTTTCTTT.